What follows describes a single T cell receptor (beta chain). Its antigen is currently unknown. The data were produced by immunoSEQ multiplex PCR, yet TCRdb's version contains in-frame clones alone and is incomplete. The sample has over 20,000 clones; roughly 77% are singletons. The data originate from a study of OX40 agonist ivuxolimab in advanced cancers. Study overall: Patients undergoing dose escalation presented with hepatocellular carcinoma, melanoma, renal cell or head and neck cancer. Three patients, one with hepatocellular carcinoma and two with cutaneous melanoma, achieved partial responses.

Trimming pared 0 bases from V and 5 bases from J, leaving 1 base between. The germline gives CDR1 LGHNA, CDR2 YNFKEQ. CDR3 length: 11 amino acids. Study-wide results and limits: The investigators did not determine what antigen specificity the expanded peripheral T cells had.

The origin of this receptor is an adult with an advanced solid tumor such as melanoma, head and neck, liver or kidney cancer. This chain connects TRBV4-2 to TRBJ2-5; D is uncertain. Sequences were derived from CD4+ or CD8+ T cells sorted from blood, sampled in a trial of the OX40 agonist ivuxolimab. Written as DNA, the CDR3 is TGTGCCAGCAGCCAAGATGAGACCCAGTACTTC. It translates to CASSQDETQYF.